This T cell receptor beta chain was sequenced in a study of blood T cells in healthy people across ages. This clonotype has just a few counts. An end of the junction does not agree with germline; a read error may underlie this. The CDR3 runs to 18 residues. Germline V gene data show CDR1 as SEHNR and CDR2 as FQNEAQ (reference sequence). Alongside a J-beta primer mix, a sample-barcoded 5' primer served in a second PCR lasting about 6 to 11 cycles. TCRdb re-called the 5' RACE reads through MiXCR, storing one row per CDR3 protein. The sample holds 1,800,000 or so distinct CDR3 sequences, approximately 40% seen once.

The TCR originated in a human donor in good health. Sequencing was performed on blood. J is TRBJ2-1 and V is TRBV7-9; 12 positions agree with TRBD2. The CDR3, as DNA: TGTGCCGGCAGCTCTAGCGGGGGGGCAGCTAGGACCTTCAATGAGCAGTTCTTC. Protein: CAGSSSGGAARTFNEQFF.